The T cell receptor beta chain under discussion was sequenced for a study of CD8 T cells in Susac syndrome. The trim removed 2 bases at V and 9 bases at J, leaving 13 bases unmatched. This CDR3 contains 17 residues. With random hexamers, roughly 0.45 to 1 ug RNA was reverse transcribed. It was immunoSEQ multiplex PCR that amplified TCR beta CDR3 across 54 Vbeta and 13 Jbeta. Each CDR3 protein is one row after TCRdb ran MiXCR on the immunoSEQ multiplex PCR reads. Of 210,000 or so distinct CDR3 sequences in the sample, 94% were seen once. TCR beta sequences were obtained from blood CD8+ and CD4+ T cells. FACS enriched CD8+ TEMRA cells, while bulk CD8+ and CD4+ were negatively isolated.

Input material: CD4+ T cells from PBMCs. The chain recombines TRBV12-3 or TRBV12-4 with TRBJ1-6; 7 nucleotides agree with TRBD1. The receptor comes from a human donor with Susac syndrome. Here the CDR3 DNA reads TGTGCCAGCAGTTTAAATTTAGGGGGCCGTCTCAGTTCACCCCTCCACTTT. Translation gives CASSLNLGGRLSSPLHF.